This T cell receptor beta chain emerged from a study of T cell repertoires in cytomegalovirus infection (dated by TCRdb to the late 2010s). General notes on the study: Because public TCR beta signatures pointed to carriage of CMV infection together with the matching HLA type, the HLA type of each donor mattered for the analysis.

Notes on this clonotype: The antigen it recognizes is unknown. No much larger clone exists at a distance of one base, and base qualities are not known.

Sequencing relied on an Illumina HiSeq 1500. TCRdb reran the public reads through fastp at Q25 and MiXCR, keeping productive beta chains. Rows with a matching CDR3 protein are joined into one entry that keeps the most common DNA and genes. Present in this sample are some 100,000 distinct CDR3 sequences, more than 20% of which were seen just once. Of the sample, approximately 40% falls within the top ten clones. Its CDR3 holds 16 amino acids, cysteine through phenylalanine. Only the CDR3 DNA is retained, 48 bases long and in frame from the first base. In the germline V gene, CDR1 corresponds to SGHVS and CDR2 to FNYEAQ. V and J are truncated by 5 bases and 2 bases respectively, leaving an intervening sequence of 19 bases. General study outcomes and caveats: The ex vivo response was dominated by HLA-C-restricted CMV-specific TCR beta clonotypes, which also provided the single most frequent clonotype in two of eight donors. In both this cohort and an independent cohort of some 380 donors, the cumulative frequency of public TCR beta family members distinguished carriers of CMV infection plus the relevant HLA type.

The V gene is TRBV7-6 and the J gene is TRBJ2-7; a tentative D match to TRBD1 spans 6 bases. The TCR sequence derives from a human donor in good health (CMV status not recorded). Some clones in this sample may be carry-over from other donors' samples. The sample taken for sequencing was CD8+ T cells from PBMCs. The CDR3 protein: CASSRPDMDRPYEQYF. The DNA reads TGTGCCAGCAGCCGACCAGACATGGACAGACCCTACGAGCAGTACTTC.